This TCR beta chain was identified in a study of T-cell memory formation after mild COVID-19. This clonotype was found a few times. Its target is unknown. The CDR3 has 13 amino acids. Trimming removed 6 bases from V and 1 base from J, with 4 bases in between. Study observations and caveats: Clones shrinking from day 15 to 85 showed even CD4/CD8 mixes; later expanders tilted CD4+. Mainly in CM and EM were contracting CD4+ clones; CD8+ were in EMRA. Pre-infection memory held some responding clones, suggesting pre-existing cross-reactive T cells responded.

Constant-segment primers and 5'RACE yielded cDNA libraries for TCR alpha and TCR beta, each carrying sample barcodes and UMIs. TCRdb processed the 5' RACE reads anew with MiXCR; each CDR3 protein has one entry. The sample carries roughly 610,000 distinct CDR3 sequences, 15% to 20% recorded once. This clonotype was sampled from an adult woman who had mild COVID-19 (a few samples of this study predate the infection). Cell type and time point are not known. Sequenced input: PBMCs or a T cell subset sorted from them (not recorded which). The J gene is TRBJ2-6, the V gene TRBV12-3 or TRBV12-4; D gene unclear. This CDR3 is CASRVSGANVLTF. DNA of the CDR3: TGTGCCAGCAGGGTTTCTGGGGCCAACGTCCTGACTTTC.